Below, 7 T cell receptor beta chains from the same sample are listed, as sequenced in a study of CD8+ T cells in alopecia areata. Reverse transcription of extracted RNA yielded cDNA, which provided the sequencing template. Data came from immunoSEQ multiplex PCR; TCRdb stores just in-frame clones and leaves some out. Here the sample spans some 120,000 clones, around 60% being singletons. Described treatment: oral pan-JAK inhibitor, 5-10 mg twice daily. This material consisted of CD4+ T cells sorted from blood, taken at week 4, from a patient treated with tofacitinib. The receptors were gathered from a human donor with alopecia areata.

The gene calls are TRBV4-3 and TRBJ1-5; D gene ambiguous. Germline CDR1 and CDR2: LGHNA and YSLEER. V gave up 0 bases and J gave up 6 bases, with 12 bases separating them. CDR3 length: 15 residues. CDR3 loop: CASSQDGTEIQPQHF. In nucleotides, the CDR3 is TGCGCCAGCAGCCAAGATGGCACGGAAATTCAGCCCCAGCATTTT.

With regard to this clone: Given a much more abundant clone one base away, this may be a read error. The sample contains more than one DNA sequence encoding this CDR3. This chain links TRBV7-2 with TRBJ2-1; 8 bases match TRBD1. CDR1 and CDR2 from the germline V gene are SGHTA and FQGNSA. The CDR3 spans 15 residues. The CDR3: CASSPQTGVGHEQFF. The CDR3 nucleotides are TGCGCCAGCAGCCCACAGACAGGGGTGGGCCATGAGCAGTTCTTC.

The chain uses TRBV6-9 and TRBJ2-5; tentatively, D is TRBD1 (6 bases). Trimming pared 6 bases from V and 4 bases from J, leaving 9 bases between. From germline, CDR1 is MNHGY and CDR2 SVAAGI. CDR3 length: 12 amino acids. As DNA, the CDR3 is TGTGCCAGCAGGTCAGGGGTAGAGACCCAGTACTTC. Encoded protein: CASRSGVETQYF.

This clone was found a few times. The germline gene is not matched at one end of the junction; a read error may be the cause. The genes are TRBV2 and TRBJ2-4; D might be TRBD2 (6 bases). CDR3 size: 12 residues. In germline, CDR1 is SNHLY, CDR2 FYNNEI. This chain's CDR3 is CASSEQGYRGGF. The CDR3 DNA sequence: TGTGCCAGCAGTGAGCAGGGTTATAGGGGAGGTTTC.

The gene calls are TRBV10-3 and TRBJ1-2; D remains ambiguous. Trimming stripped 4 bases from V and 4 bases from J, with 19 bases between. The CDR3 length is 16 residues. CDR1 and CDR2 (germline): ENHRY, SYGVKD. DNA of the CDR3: TGTGCCATCAGTGCCCGAGACACCACCGGGCTCTATGGCTACACCTTC. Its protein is CAISARDTTGLYGYTF.

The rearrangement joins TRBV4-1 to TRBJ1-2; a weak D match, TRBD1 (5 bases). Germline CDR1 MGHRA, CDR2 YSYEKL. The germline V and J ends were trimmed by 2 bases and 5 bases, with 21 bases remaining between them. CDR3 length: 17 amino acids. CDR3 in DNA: TGCGCCAGCAGCCAATATACTCAGGGACCCGCAGGATATGGCTACACCTTC. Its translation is CASSQYTQGPAGYGYTF.

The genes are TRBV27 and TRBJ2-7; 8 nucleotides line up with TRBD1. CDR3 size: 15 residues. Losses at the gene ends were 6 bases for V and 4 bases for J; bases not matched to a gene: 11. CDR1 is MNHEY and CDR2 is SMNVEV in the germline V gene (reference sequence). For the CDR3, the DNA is TGTGCCAGCAGCTTTAACAGGGGGTTGGCGTACGAGCAGTACTTC. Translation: CASSFNRGLAYEQYF.